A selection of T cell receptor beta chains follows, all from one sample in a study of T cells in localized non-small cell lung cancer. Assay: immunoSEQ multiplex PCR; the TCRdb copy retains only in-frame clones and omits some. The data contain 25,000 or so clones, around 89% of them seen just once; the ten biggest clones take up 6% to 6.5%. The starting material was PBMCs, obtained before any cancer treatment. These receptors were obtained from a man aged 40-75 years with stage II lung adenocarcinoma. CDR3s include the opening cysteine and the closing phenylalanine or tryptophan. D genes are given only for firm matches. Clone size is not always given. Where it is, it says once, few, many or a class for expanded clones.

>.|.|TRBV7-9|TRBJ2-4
CASSPAGNKNIQYF
TGTGCCAGCAGCCCCGCCGGGAATAAAAACATTCAGTACTTC
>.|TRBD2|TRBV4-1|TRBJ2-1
CASSQDRLSGGEQFF
TGCGCCAGCAGCCAAGATCGACTTAGCGGGGGAGAGCAGTTCTTC
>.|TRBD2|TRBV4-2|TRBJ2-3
CASSQGELAGGPSSDTQYF
TGTGCCAGCAGCCAAGGAGAGCTAGCGGGGGGGCCAAGTTCAGATACGCAGTATTTT
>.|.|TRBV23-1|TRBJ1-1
CASGREGLEGKGTEAFF
TGCGCCAGCGGTCGAGAGGGGCTAGAGGGAAAGGGGACTGAAGCTTTCTTT
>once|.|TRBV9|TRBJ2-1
CASSVDWNEQFF
TGTGCCAGCAGCGTAGACTGGAATGAGCAGTTCTTC
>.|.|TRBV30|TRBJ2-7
CAWSLPQYF
TGTGCCTGGAGTTTACCTCAGTACTTC
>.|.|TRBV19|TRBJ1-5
CASSHRESNQPQHF
TGTGCCAGTAGTCACAGGGAATCCAATCAGCCCCAGCATTTT
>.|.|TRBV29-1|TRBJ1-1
CSVEGNTEAFF
TGCAGCGTTGAAGGGAACACTGAAGCTTTCTTT
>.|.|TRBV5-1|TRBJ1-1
CASTLSPGANTEAFF
TGCGCCAGCACCCTTTCCCCAGGGGCGAACACTGAAGCTTTCTTT
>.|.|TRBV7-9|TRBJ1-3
CASSLGGLSGNTIYF
TGTGCCAGCAGCTTAGGGGGGTTATCTGGAAACACCATATATTTT
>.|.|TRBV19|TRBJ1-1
CASGLQVNTEAFF
TGTGCCAGTGGACTACAGGTGAACACTGAAGCTTTCTTT
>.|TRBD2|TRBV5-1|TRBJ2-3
CASSLALAGTDTQYF
TGCGCCAGCAGCTTGGCCCTAGCGGGTACAGATACGCAGTATTTT
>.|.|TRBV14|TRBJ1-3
CASSLPGHSSGNTIYF
TGTGCCAGCAGCCTTCCGGGACATAGCTCTGGAAACACCATATATTTT
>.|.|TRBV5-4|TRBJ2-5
CASSLGGGSETQYF
TGTGCCAGCAGCTTGGGTGGTGGCTCCGAGACCCAGTACTTC
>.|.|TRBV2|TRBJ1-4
CASSGGEKLFF
TGTGCCAGCAGTGGTGGGGAAAAACTGTTTTTT
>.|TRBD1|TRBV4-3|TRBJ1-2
CASSQERDRGLMGYGYTF
TGCGCCAGCAGCCAAGAGAGGGACAGGGGATTGATGGGCTATGGCTACACCTTC
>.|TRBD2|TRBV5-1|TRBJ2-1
CASSRGGSGIPDEQFF
TGCGCCAGCAGCCGCGGGGGTAGCGGGATCCCCGATGAGCAGTTCTTC
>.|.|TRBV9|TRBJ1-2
CASSVAGGAGGYTF
TGTGCCAGCAGCGTAGCGGGGGGCGCTGGGGGCTACACCTTC
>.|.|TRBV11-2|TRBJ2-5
CASSLGAGPYQETQYF
TGTGCCAGCAGCTTAGGGGCAGGCCCTTACCAAGAGACCCAGTACTTC
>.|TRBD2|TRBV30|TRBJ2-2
CAWSTGRTGTSPGELFF
TGTGCCTGGAGTACCGGGAGGACCGGGACTAGCCCCGGGGAGCTGTTTTTT
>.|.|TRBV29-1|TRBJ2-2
CSPGGGGDGTGELFF
TGCAGCCCAGGGGGAGGGGGTGACGGCACCGGGGAGCTGTTTTTT
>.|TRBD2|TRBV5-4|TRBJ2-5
CASSLDVAGVEETQYF
TGTGCCAGCAGCTTGGACGTAGCGGGAGTGGAAGAGACCCAGTACTTC
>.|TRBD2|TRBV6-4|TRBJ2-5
CASSEASGGLETQYF
TGTGCCAGCAGTGAAGCTAGCGGGGGTCTAGAGACCCAGTACTTC
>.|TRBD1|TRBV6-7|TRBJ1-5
CASRWGQGLIYSNQPQHF
TGTGCCAGCAGGTGGGGACAGGGACTAATATATAGCAATCAGCCCCAGCATTTT
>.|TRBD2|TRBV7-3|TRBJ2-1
CASSPQRGGLNEQFF
TGTGCCAGCAGCCCCCAGCGGGGGGGCCTGAATGAGCAGTTCTTC
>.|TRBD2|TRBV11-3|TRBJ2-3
CASSRGLATDTQYF
TGTGCCAGCAGCAGAGGACTAGCCACAGATACGCAGTATTTT
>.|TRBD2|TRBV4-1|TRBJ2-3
CASSQDAGGLDTQYF
TGCGCCAGCAGCCAAGATGCGGGAGGGCTAGATACGCAGTATTTT
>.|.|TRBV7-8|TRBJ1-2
CASSLASTAPGAYYGYTF
TGTGCCAGCAGCTTAGCGTCGACAGCCCCTGGGGCCTACTATGGCTACACCTTC
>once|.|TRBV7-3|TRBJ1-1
CASSFGAKDTEAFF
TGTGCCAGCAGCTTCGGGGCAAAGGACACTGAAGCTTTCTTT
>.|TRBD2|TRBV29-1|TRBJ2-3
CSVEETTSGLFTDTQYF
TGCAGCGTTGAAGAGACGACTAGCGGGTTGTTCACAGATACGCAGTATTTT
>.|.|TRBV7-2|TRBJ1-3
CASSFSQYSGNTIYF
TGTGCCAGCAGCTTTTCTCAGTACTCTGGAAACACCATATATTTT
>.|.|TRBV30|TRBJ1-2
CAWSVPGSNYGYTF
TGTGCCTGGAGTGTACCAGGGTCTAACTATGGCTACACCTTC
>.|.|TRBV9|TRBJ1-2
CASSALYGYTF
TGTGCCAGCAGCGCGCTCTATGGCTACACCTTC
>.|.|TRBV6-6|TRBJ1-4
CASFGGLDEKLFF
TGTGCCAGCTTTGGCGGTTTGGATGAAAAACTGTTTTTT
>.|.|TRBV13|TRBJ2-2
CASSRDNIQSEGELFF
TGTGCCAGCAGCCGCGACAATATTCAGTCCGAGGGGGAGCTGTTTTTT
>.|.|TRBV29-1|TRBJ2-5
CSVEIAGRTETQYF
TGCAGCGTTGAAATTGCAGGGCGGACGGAGACCCAGTACTTC
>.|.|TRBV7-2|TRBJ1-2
CASSRLTENYGYTF
TGTGCCAGCAGCCGATTGACAGAAAACTATGGCTACACCTTC
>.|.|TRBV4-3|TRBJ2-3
CASSPTGTSTDTQYF
TGCGCCAGCAGCCCGACGGGAACTAGCACAGATACGCAGTATTTT
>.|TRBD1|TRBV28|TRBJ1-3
CASSLRGLTSGNTIYF
TGTGCCAGCAGTTTAAGGGGGCTTACCTCTGGAAACACCATATATTTT
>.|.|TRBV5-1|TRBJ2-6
CASTGDTSLGDNVLTF
TGCGCCAGCACCGGGGACACCTCGCTGGGTGACAACGTCCTGACTTTC
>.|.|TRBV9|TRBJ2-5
CASSVGLGEETQYF
TGTGCCAGCAGCGTAGGTCTGGGGGAGGAGACCCAGTACTTC
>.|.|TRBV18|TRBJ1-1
CASSPEEGGTEAFF
TGTGCCAGCTCACCGGAAGAGGGGGGCACTGAAGCTTTCTTT
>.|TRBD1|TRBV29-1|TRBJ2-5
CSVAAGTGKETQYF
TGCAGCGTCGCCGCCGGGACAGGGAAAGAGACCCAGTACTTC
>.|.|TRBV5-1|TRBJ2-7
CASSSALGVYEQYF
TGCGCCAGCAGCTCCGCCCTAGGCGTTTACGAGCAGTACTTC
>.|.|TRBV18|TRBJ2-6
CASSPPGGQNSGANVLTF
TGTGCCAGCTCACCACCGGGGGGACAAAACTCTGGGGCCAACGTCCTGACTTTC
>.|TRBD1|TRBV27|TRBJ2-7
CASSADRGFNEQYF
TGTGCCAGCAGTGCCGACAGGGGGTTTAACGAGCAGTACTTC
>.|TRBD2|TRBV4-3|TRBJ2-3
CASSQGSGASTDTQYF
TGCGCCAGCAGCCAGGGTAGCGGGGCTAGCACAGATACGCAGTATTTT
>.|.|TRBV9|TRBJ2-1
CASSVVAEPYNEQFF
TGTGCCAGCAGCGTAGTAGCGGAACCCTACAATGAGCAGTTCTTC